Presented here are 21 T cell receptor beta chains from one specimen sequenced in a study of glioma-infiltrating T cells. The iRepertoire nested amplicon-rescue multiplex PCR amplified TCR alpha and beta CDR3s from RNA. TCRdb reprocessed the multiplex PCR reads via MiXCR and lists one record per CDR3 protein. The data show approximately 120,000 distinct CDR3 sequences, roughly 25% seen once. The source material was glioma tissue, nonneoplastic brain tissue, or PBMCs (not recorded which). The origin of the receptors is a human donor with low-grade glioma or glioblastoma, undergoing nonglioma brain surgery, or in good health (not recorded which).

V and J are TRBV7-2 and TRBJ2-7; unclear D gene. The CDR3 runs 15 residues. Trimming cost V 1 base and J 1 base, with 11 bases left between them. Germline assignment: CDR1 SGHTA and CDR2 FQGNSA. CDR3 nucleotides: TGTGCCAGCAGCTTAGTATCCGGCCTTTCCTACGAGCAGTACTTC. The encoded protein is CASSLVSGLSYEQYF.

The count of this clonotype is one. A junction end diverges from the germline sequence, so it may reflect a read error. The chain carries TRBV19 and TRBJ1-2; TRBD1 is a possible D gene (5 bases). The CDR3 contains 13 residues. The germline V gene encodes CDR1 LNHDA and CDR2 SQIVND (reference sequence). In nucleotides, the CDR3 is TGTGACAGTAGTTCGGGACCGGGCTATGGCTACACCTTC. The encoded protein is CDSSSGPGYGYTF.

This clonotype has ten or more counts. V usage is TRBV20-1 and J usage is TRBJ2-1; TRBD2 agrees at 16 bases. V lost 4 bases, J lost 6 bases, and 6 bases stayed unmatched. The CDR3 runs to 16 residues. Germline values: CDR1 DFQATT, CDR2 SNEGSKA (reference sequence). CDR3 sequence: CSAIGTSGRAVNEQFF. The CDR3 nucleotides are TGCAGTGCTATCGGGACTAGCGGGAGGGCCGTCAATGAGCAGTTCTTC.

This clonotype was seen at least ten times. V is TRBV11-3 and J is TRBJ2-5; D might be TRBD2 (6 bases). V lost 1 base, J lost 0 bases, and 6 bases lay in between. The V gene's germline CDR1 is SGHNT and CDR2 YENEEA. The CDR3 covers 14 residues. The CDR3 here is CASSLGGDQETQYF. CDR3 bases: TGTGCCAGCAGCTTAGGCGGGGACCAAGAGACCCAGTACTTC.

The chain has TRBV18 and TRBJ2-7; D is unclear. Deletions cut 2 bases from V and 4 bases from J, with 12 bases between. CDR3 length: 14 residues. Germline V gives CDR1 KGHSH, CDR2 LQKENI. CDR3 sequence reads: CASSPSSSRYEQYF. The CDR3 DNA follows: TGTGCCAGCTCACCATCTTCTTCGAGATACGAGCAGTACTTC.

This clonotype showed up many times. V and J are TRBV28 and TRBJ1-4, with D uncertain. There are 15 residues in the CDR3. Germline-derived CDR1 and CDR2 are MDHEN and SYDVKM. With 8 bases removed from V and 8 bases from J, the gap between germline ends came to 21 bases. The CDR3, as DNA: TGTGCCAGCGCCGAAACCGGTAGGAATGGGGAAAAACTGTTTTTT. This sequence encodes CASAETGRNGEKLFF.

This clonotype was observed many times. The rearrangement joins TRBV11-3 to TRBJ2-5; 7 bases agree with TRBD1. Germline CDR1 reads SGHNT; CDR2 reads YENEEA. V lost 4 bases to trimming and J lost 5 bases; unmatched junction nucleotides: 7. The CDR3 runs 14 residues. CDR3 coding DNA: TGTGCCAGCAGCTCCGGGACAGCTCGGGAGACCCAGTACTTC. As protein: CASSSGTARETQYF.

This clonotype was counted only a few times. For the CDR3, the DNA is TGCGCCAGCAGCCAAGGGACAGGATCCCCCTACGAGCAGTACTTC. This encodes CASSQGTGSPYEQYF. The gene calls are TRBV4-3 and TRBJ2-7; 7 positions agree with TRBD1. Germline CDR1 LGHNA, CDR2 YSLEER. V shed 1 base and J 2 bases; nucleotides not matched to a gene: 5. The CDR3 loop spans 15 amino acids.

The chain links TRBV2 to TRBJ1-2; D unclear. CDR3 length: 13 residues. Germline lookup yields CDR1 SNHLY and CDR2 FYNNEI. CDR3 protein: CTSGVDNSDGYTF. The CDR3 nucleotides are TGTACTAGCGGTGTCGACAACAGTGATGGCTACACCTTC.

This clonotype was counted many times. The J gene is TRBJ2-3, the V gene TRBV20-1; 11 bases are a match to TRBD2. The trim removed 6 bases at V and 3 bases at J, leaving 2 bases unmatched. The germline V gene encodes CDR1 DFQATT and CDR2 SNEGSKA (reference sequence). The CDR3 has 13 residues. The DNA of the CDR3 is TGCAGTGCAACTAGCGGGGGAACAGATACGCAGTATTTT. This translates into CSATSGGTDTQYF.

This clonotype has at least ten counts. The CDR3 DNA reads TGTGCCAGCAGTGAGCAGTACAATGAGCAGTTCTTC. Its protein product is CASSEQYNEQFF. The chain recombines TRBV2 with TRBJ2-1; no definite D call. Germline V gives CDR1 SNHLY, CDR2 FYNNEI. There are 12 residues in the CDR3. Trimming removed 3 bases at V and 4 bases at J, with 4 bases between.

In regard to this clonotype: A junction boundary mismatches the germline segment, possibly from a read error. The chain combines TRBV12-3 or TRBV12-4 with TRBJ1-5, with D maybe TRBD1 (5 bases). CDR3 length equals 18 residues. CDR3 in DNA: TGTGCCAGCAGTTCAGAGTCCATCCAGGGTGGCCCCAATCAGCCCCCGCCTTTT. The encoded protein is CASSSESIQGGPNQPPPF.

This clonotype was observed at least ten times. The rearrangement links TRBV6-1 to TRBJ2-1, with D possibly TRBD1 on 5 matching bases. The CDR3 runs to 14 residues. Per the germline V gene, CDR1 is MNHNS and CDR2 is SASEGT. Trimming took off 5 bases at V and 4 bases at J, with 12 bases between the two ends. Written as DNA, the CDR3 is TGTGCCAGCAGTCAGGGTAAGGTATACAATGAGCAGTTCTTC. As protein: CASSQGKVYNEQFF.

Ten or more counts support this clonotype. One junction end does not reproduce the germline sequence, and a read error may be involved. V gene TRBV10-3 combines with J gene TRBJ1-2; D gene uncertain. Germline-derived CDR1 and CDR2 are ENHRY and SYGVKD. The CDR3 sequence is 13 residues long. CDR3 DNA: TGTGCCATCAGCCCGGACGTACGCTATAGCTACACCTTC. Protein: CAISPDVRYSYTF.

This clonotype was counted a few times. This chain uses TRBV5-1 with TRBJ2-3; the match to TRBD2 covers 9 bases. Per the germline V gene, CDR1 is SGHRS and CDR2 is YFSETQ. V lost 1 base to trimming and J lost 0 bases; unmatched junction nucleotides: 15. This CDR3 spans 20 amino acids. The CDR3 reads CASSLLSGRTANPSTDTQYF. CDR3 in DNA: TGCGCCAGCAGCTTGTTAAGCGGGAGGACAGCTAATCCCAGCACAGATACGCAGTATTTT.

This chain joins TRBV7-9 and TRBJ1-5; D remains unclear. The CDR3 is 13 residues long. Germline-derived CDR1 and CDR2 are SEHNR and FQNEAQ (reference sequence). Trimming pared 8 bases from V and 5 bases from J, leaving 13 bases between. CDR3 nucleotides: TGTGCCAGCGTAAGGGATCGGGATCAGCCCCAGCATTTT. This gives the protein CASVRDRDQPQHF. Full variable domain (outside the CDR3, taken from reference TRBV7-9 and TRBJ1-5): DTGVSQNPRHKITKRGQNVTFRCDPISEHNRLYWYRQTLGQGPEFLTYFQNEAQLEKSRLLSDRFSAERPKGSFSTLEIQRTEQGDSAMYLCASVRDRDQPQHFGDGTRLSIL.

This clonotype was seen at least ten times. The gene calls are TRBV24-1 and TRBJ2-7; no firm D call. The CDR3 covers 13 residues. Looked up from germline, CDR1 is KGHDR and CDR2 is SFDVKD. Trimming shortened V by 5 bases and J by 2 bases, and 9 bases separated the two germline ends. The CDR3 nucleotides read TGTGCCACCAGTGGTCGGGCCCCCTACGAGCAGTACTTC. Translating gives CATSGRAPYEQYF.

The CDR3: CASSPSDTYEQYF. The CDR3 region has the DNA TGTGCCAGCTCCCCTAGCGACACCTACGAGCAGTACTTC. The rearrangement uses TRBV12-3 or TRBV12-4 and TRBJ2-7, with D possibly being TRBD2 (6 bases). The CDR3 is made up of 13 amino acids. V was trimmed by 8 bases and J by 2 bases, leaving 13 bases between them.

This clonotype was seen many times. V usage is TRBV6-2 or TRBV6-3 and J usage is TRBJ2-7; weak D call: TRBD2 (6 bases). CDR3 size: 15 residues. CDR1 is MNHEY and CDR2 is SVGEGT in the germline V gene. V lost 0 bases and J 4 bases, leaving 13 bases between the germline ends. The CDR3 DNA reads TGTGCCAGCAGTTACTCGAGTTCAGGGAGGTACGAGCAGTACTTC. Residues: CASSYSSSGRYEQYF.

This clonotype has ten or more counts. The chain combines TRBV2 with TRBJ2-7; D possibly corresponds to TRBD2 (6 bases). With 6 bases removed from V and 0 bases from J, the gap between germline ends came to 12 bases. The CDR3 is 14 amino acids. The germline V gene encodes CDR1 SNHLY and CDR2 FYNNEI. This CDR3 is CASRSLANSYEQYF. The CDR3 nucleotides are TGTGCCAGCAGATCTCTAGCGAACTCCTACGAGCAGTACTTC.

In this sample, this clonotype turned up many times. The chain recombines TRBV7-6 with TRBJ1-1; a possible D gene is TRBD1 (6 bases). V was shortened by 6 bases and J by 4 bases, with 12 bases between the two germline ends. CDR1 is SGHVS, CDR2 FNYEAQ, per germline. This CDR3 has 13 residues. Here the CDR3 DNA reads TGTGCCAGCAGTACCACAGGGAGCACTGAAGCTTTCTTT. Encoded protein: CASSTTGSTEAFF.